The rows below give T cell receptor beta chains drawn from one sample of a study of vaccination and CD4 T cells after COVID-19. Their antigens are not known. TCRdb used MiXCR to reprocess the PCR reads, holding one entry per CDR3 protein. The sample includes approximately 12,000 distinct CDR3 sequences, roughly 61% seen only once; the top ten take over 20%. Sample: CD4+ T cells from blood, cultured in vitro, taken before SARS-CoV-2 vaccination. Receptors originate from a human donor who had recovered from COVID-19. Each CDR3 is given with its conserved first and last residue. A D gene is named only where the DNA matches it firmly. Expanded clones get a size class; other rows say once, few or many, or leave the size out.

cdr3_aa cdr3_nt d_call j_call clone_size v_call
CASKADRGRGTEAFF TGTGCCAGCAAAGCGGACAGGGGTCGGGGCACTGAAGCTTTCTTT TRBD1 TRBJ1-1 few TRBV6-1
CASSPGRLAGGGAKQYF TGTGCCAGCAGTCCGGGGCGGCTAGCGGGGGGAGGGGCGAAGCAGTACTTC TRBD2 TRBJ2-7 - TRBV7-2
CASTLAGRPGPYEQYF TGTGCCAGCACACTAGCGGGGCGGCCTGGGCCCTACGAGCAGTACTTC TRBD2 TRBJ2-7 - TRBV6-1
CASSRTTGARGETQYF TGTGCCAGCAGCCGAACCACAGGGGCACGGGGGGAGACCCAGTACTTC - TRBJ2-5 once TRBV12-3/TRBV12-4
CASSWTTEEAFF TGTGCCAGCAGCTGGACGACGGAAGAAGCTTTCTTT - TRBJ1-1 - TRBV7-9
CAISGTVDYGYTF TGTGCCATCAGTGGAACAGTCGACTATGGCTACACCTTC - TRBJ1-2 - TRBV10-3
CASSRKSGTSYEQYF TGTGCCAGCAGCCGAAAATCCGGGACTTCCTACGAGCAGTACTTC - TRBJ2-7 - TRBV21-1
CASSLLIGTRGGELFF TGTGCCAGCAGTTTACTTATCGGGACCCGCGGCGGGGAGCTGTTTTTT - TRBJ2-2 few TRBV27
CASSSESGVSYEQYF TGTGCCAGCAGCTCAGAGTCGGGGGTATCCTACGAGCAGTACTTC - TRBJ2-7 - TRBV7-2
CASSLGNSGNTIYF TGTGCCAGCAGCTTAGGAAACTCTGGAAACACCATATATTTT - TRBJ1-3 - TRBV7-2
CASTRTGALGNTIYF TGTGCCAGCACCCGGACGGGGGCGCTCGGAAACACCATATATTTT - TRBJ1-3 - TRBV6-1